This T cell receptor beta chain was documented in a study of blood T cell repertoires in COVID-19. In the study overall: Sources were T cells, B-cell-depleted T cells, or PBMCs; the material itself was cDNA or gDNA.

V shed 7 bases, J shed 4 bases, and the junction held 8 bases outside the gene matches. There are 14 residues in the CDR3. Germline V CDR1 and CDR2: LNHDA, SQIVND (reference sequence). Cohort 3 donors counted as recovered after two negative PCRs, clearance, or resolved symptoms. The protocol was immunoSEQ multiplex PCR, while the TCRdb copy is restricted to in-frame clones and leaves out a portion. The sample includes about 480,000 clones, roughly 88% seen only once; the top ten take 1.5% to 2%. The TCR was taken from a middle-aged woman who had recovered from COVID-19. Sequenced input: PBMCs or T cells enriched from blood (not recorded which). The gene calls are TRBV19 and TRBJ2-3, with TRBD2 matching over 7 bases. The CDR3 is CASTPGLVADTQYF. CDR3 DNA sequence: TGTGCCAGTACTCCAGGACTAGTCGCAGATACGCAGTATTTT.